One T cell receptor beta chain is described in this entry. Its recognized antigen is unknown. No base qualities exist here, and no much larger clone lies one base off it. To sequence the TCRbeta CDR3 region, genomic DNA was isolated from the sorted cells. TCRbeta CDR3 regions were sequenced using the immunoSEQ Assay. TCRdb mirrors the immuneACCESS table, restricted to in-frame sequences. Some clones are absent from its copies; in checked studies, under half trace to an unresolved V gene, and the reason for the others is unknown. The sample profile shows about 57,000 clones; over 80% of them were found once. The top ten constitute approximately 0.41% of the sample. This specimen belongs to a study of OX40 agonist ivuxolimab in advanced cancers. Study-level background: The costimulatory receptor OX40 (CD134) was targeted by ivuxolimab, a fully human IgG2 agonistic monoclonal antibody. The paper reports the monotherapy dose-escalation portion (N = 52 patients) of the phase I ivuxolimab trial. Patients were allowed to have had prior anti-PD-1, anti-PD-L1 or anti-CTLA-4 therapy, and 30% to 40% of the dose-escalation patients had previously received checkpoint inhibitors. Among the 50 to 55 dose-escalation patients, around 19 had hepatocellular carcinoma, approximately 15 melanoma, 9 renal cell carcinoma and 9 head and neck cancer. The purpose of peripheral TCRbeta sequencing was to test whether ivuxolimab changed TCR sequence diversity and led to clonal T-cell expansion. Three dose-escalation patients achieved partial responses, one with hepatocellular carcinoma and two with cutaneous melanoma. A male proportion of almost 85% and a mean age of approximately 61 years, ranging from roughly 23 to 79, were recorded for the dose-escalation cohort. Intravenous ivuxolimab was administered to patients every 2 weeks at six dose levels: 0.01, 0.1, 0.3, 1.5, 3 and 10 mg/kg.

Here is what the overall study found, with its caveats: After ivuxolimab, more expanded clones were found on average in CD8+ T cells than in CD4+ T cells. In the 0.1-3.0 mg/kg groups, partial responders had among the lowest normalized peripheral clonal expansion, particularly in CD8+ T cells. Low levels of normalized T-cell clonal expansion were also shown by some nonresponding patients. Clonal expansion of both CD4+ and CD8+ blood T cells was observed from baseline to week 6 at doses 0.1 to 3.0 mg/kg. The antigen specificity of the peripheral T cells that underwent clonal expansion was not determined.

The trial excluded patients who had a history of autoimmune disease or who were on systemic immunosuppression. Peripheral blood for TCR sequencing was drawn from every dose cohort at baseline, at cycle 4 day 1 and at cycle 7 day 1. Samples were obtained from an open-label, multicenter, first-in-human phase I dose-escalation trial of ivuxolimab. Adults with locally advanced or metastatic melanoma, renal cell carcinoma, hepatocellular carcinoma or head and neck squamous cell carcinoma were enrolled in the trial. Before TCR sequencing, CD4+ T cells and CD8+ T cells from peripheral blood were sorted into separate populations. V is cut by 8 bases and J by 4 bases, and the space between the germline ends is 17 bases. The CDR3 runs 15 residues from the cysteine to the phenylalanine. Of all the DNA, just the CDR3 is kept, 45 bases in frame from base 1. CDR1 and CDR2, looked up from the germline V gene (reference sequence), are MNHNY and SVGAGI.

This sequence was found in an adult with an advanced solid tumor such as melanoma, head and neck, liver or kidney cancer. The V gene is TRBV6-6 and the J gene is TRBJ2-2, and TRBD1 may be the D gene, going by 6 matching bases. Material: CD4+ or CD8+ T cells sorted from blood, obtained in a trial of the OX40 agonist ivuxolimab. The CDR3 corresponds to CASQDGQGITGELFF. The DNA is TGTGCCAGCCAGGATGGGCAGGGGATCACCGGGGAGCTGTTTTTT.